This TCR beta chain was documented in a study of a mutant IDH1 vaccine in newly diagnosed glioma. About the research overall: Vaccinations were initiated 4-6 weeks following radiotherapy alone, or were given together with temozolomide cycles.

For this clone: No antigen is known for it.

Here immunoSEQ multiplex PCR was the method, and the copy in TCRdb shows in-frame clones only, minus some. Of 26,000 or so clones listed, roughly 85% are singletons. There are 14 residues in the CDR3. Germline values: CDR1 LNHDA, CDR2 SQIVND (reference sequence). V was shortened by 3 bases and J by 11 bases, with 17 bases between the two germline ends. General observations from the study: Pseudoprogression appears to have had no connection to changes in top peripheral T cell clonotypes.

The time point denotes: week 35, safety follow-up. Doses of 300 ug of mutant IDH1 20-mer peptide were given with topical imiquimod. Donor tumors were new WHO grade 3 or 4 IDH1-mutant, ATRX-lost astrocytomas. V is TRBV19 and J is TRBJ1-5; D remains unclear. This clonotype was obtained from a man aged 25-40 years with glioma. The input for sequencing was PBMCs, taken from a glioma patient whose treatment included an IDH1 peptide vaccine. In nucleotides, the CDR3 is TGTGCCAGTAGTATTAAAAAGGGCCAGTCGGCCCAGCATTTT. Translation: CASSIKKGQSAQHF. The full variable domain, completed using reference TRBV19 and TRBJ1-5, is DGGITQSPKYLFRKEGQNVTLSCEQNLNHDAMYWYRQDPGQGLRLIYYSQIVNDFQKGDIAEGYSVSREKKESFPLTVTSAQKNPTAFYLCASSIKKGQSAQHFGDGTRLSIL.